This passage covers 25 T cell receptor beta chains from one sample sequenced in a study of blood T cell repertoires in COVID-19. Repertoires were generated with immunoSEQ multiplex PCR, while TCRdb's copy carries only in-frame clones and drops some. The sample includes about 190,000 clones, roughly 77% seen only once; the top ten take around 17%. Sequencing used PBMCs or T cells enriched from blood (not recorded which). The receptor set was obtained from a woman between 50 and 59 years old with acute COVID-19.

CDR3: CASSPGGGYTEAFF. CDR3 coding DNA: TGTGCCAGCAGCCCCGGCGGGGGGTACACTGAAGCTTTCTTT. The gene calls are TRBV3-1 (or the pseudogene TRBV3-2) and TRBJ1-1; weak D call: TRBD1 (5 bases). The germline gives CDR1 LGHDT, CDR2 YNNKEL (reference sequence). Trimming removed 4 bases at V and 3 bases at J, with 12 bases between. The CDR3 is 14 residues long.

This chain joins TRBV27 and TRBJ1-5, with TRBD1 matching over 7 bases. The junction had 15 bases not matched to a gene; V was cut back by 6 bases and J by 4 bases. CDR1 MNHEY and CDR2 SMNVEV come from the germline V gene (reference sequence). The CDR3 contains 17 residues. For the CDR3, the DNA is TGTGCCAGCAGCAAAAGGACAGGCGCCCTAGCAAATCAGCCCCAGCATTTT. Translation: CASSKRTGALANQPQHF.

This sequence joins TRBV11-2 and TRBJ1-2, with a possible D match to TRBD1 (5 bases). The CDR3 is made up of 14 amino acids. CDR1 is SGHAT and CDR2 is FQNNGV in the germline V gene. V lost 1 base and J lost 6, with 12 bases in between. CDR3 in amino acids: CASSLVLQGNGYTF. CDR3 in DNA: TGTGCCAGCAGCTTAGTTTTGCAGGGTAATGGCTACACCTTC.

The rearrangement links TRBV3-1 (or the pseudogene TRBV3-2) to TRBJ2-1; TRBD2 aligns across 7 bases. Per the germline V gene, CDR1 is LGHDT and CDR2 is YNNKEL (reference sequence). V lost 4 bases, J lost 1 base, and 7 bases stayed unmatched. CDR3 length: 16 amino acids. CDR3 nucleotides: TGTGCCAGCAGCCCCCCCTCGGGGGGTTCCTACAATGAGCAGTTCTTC. This encodes CASSPPSGGSYNEQFF.

The rearrangement joins TRBV19 to TRBJ1-5, with 9 bases identical to TRBD1. This CDR3 region has 17 residues. Germline CDR1 is LNHDA and CDR2 is SQIVND (reference sequence). The V segment lost 5 bases and the J segment 3 bases; nucleotides outside the gene matches: 11. The CDR3 bases are TGTGCCAGTAGTCCCATAAGGGACAGGGCGATCAATCAGCCCCAGCATTTT. Translation gives CASSPIRDRAINQPQHF.

The table lists this clone with a few counts. The chain employs TRBV19 and TRBJ2-5; 10 bases match TRBD2. Germline CDR1 reads LNHDA; CDR2 reads SQIVND (reference sequence). This CDR3 has 15 amino acids. The junction had 8 bases not matched to a gene; V was cut back by 5 bases and J by 5 bases. The CDR3 DNA is TGTGCCAGTAGTGGAAGCGGGGGGGCGTGGGAGACCCAGTACTTC. Its translation is CASSGSGGAWETQYF.

V is TRBV5-1 and J is TRBJ1-1, with 8 positions matching TRBD1. The germline CDR1 and CDR2 sequences are SGHRS and YFSETQ. V lost 2 bases and J lost 7; bases outside the gene matches: 4. The length of the CDR3 is 13 residues. CDR3 amino acids: CASSFGQGGEAFF. As DNA, the CDR3 is TGCGCCAGCAGCTTTGGACAGGGCGGTGAAGCTTTCTTT.

The chain uses TRBV4-2 and TRBJ2-2; the match to TRBD2 covers 10 bases. V trimming: 4 bases; J trimming: 5 bases; junction bases outside the gene matches: 4. CDR3 length: 15 residues. Germline V gives CDR1 LGHNA, CDR2 YNFKEQ. CDR3: CASSPSGGFTGELFF. CDR3 coding DNA: TGTGCCAGCAGCCCTAGCGGGGGATTTACCGGGGAGCTGTTTTTT.

The J gene is TRBJ1-2, the V gene TRBV11-2; tentative D call: TRBD1 (6 bases). The CDR3 covers 13 residues. Deletions cut 3 bases from V and 8 bases from J, with 13 bases between. Germline assignment: CDR1 SGHAT and CDR2 FQNNGV. For the CDR3, the DNA is TGTGCCAGCAGCTTCGGGACATACGGGGGCTACACCTTC. This translates into CASSFGTYGGYTF.

The chain links TRBV24-1 to TRBJ2-1; D might be TRBD2 (6 bases). Trimming took 4 bases from V and 7 from J, leaving 16 bases between them. The CDR3 spans 15 residues. Per the germline V gene, CDR1 is KGHDR and CDR2 is SFDVKD. The CDR3 DNA is TGTGCCACCAGTGAGGACCGGGACTCGACAAATGAGCAGTTCTTC. Protein sequence: CATSEDRDSTNEQFF.

The chain carries TRBV5-1 and TRBJ2-2; no clear D gene. The CDR3 runs to 14 residues. V was trimmed by 1 base and J by 4 bases, leaving 8 bases between them. Germline V CDR1 and CDR2: SGHRS, YFSETQ. The CDR3 loop is CASSLNVATGELFF. The CDR3 DNA sequence: TGCGCCAGCAGCTTGAACGTAGCCACCGGGGAGCTGTTTTTT.

This clone was seen a single time. The chain joins TRBV7-6 to TRBJ1-5, with TRBD1 matching over 7 bases. The CDR3 is 17 residues long. Looked up from germline, CDR1 is SGHVS and CDR2 is FNYEAQ. After removal of 0 bases from V and 2 bases from J, the junction contained 7 bases not matched to a gene. CDR3 residues: CASSLALGGGGNQPQHF. The CDR3 DNA sequence: TGTGCCAGCAGCTTAGCATTAGGAGGGGGCGGCAATCAGCCCCAGCATTTT.

This clone was seen just once. This chain joins TRBV3-1 (or the pseudogene TRBV3-2) and TRBJ1-2; D is perhaps TRBD1 (6 bases). This CDR3 is built from 12 residues. From germline, CDR1 is LGHDT and CDR2 YNNKEL (reference sequence). Trimming took 4 bases from V and 6 from J, leaving 9 bases between them. The CDR3 here is CASSLRQDGYTF. DNA of the CDR3: TGTGCCAGCAGCCTTAGACAGGATGGCTACACCTTC.

The chain carries TRBV16 and TRBJ1-2; a weak D match, TRBD1 (5 bases). V was clipped by 4 bases and J by 6 bases, with 9 bases between them. This CDR3 has 12 residues. Germline V gene lookup returns CDR1 KGHSY and CDR2 FQNENV. Written as DNA, the CDR3 is TGTGCCAGCAGCCCTGGGGGGGATGGCTACACCTTC. Its protein product is CASSPGGDGYTF.

This chain uses TRBV5-1 with TRBJ2-3; 7 nucleotides line up with TRBD1. The germline V gene has CDR1 SGHRS and CDR2 YFSETQ. This CDR3 region has 18 residues. J lost 1 base, V lost 0 bases, and 11 bases had no gene match. This CDR3 is CASSLGGVFQGGTDTQYF. CDR3 nucleotides: TGCGCCAGCAGCTTGGGAGGTGTCTTCCAGGGGGGCACAGATACGCAGTATTTT.

The V and J genes are TRBV14 and TRBJ1-1; D not resolved. Germline V gene sequence: CDR1 SGHDN, CDR2 FVKESK. The CDR3 extends over 14 amino acids. Trimming left V 3 bases short and J 0 bases short, with 8 bases between. In DNA form, the CDR3 reads TGTGCCAGCAGCCACAAGACATTGAACACTGAAGCTTTCTTT. Residues: CASSHKTLNTEAFF.

The V call is TRBV7-2, the J call TRBJ2-3, with 13 bases aligning to TRBD2. Trimming took 5 bases from V and 0 from J; bases not matched to a gene: 2. Germline V gene sequence: CDR1 SGHTA, CDR2 FQGNSA. The CDR3 is made up of 16 amino acids. The DNA for the CDR3 is TGTGCCAGCAGCCTACTAGCGGGGGGGAGCACAGATACGCAGTATTTT. Translating gives CASSLLAGGSTDTQYF.

This clone has only a few counts. The chain couples TRBV11-3 to TRBJ2-3; TRBD1 matches 9 bases. Germline V gene data show CDR1 as SGHNT and CDR2 as YENEEA. This CDR3 spans 16 amino acids. The trim removed 4 bases at V and 3 bases at J, leaving 8 bases unmatched. In nucleotides, the CDR3 is TGTGCCAGCAGCTCCGGGACAGGGCGCATGACAGATACGCAGTATTTT. Residues: CASSSGTGRMTDTQYF.

V usage is TRBV6-5 and J usage is TRBJ1-3; weak D call: TRBD1 (6 bases). CDR1 MNHEY and CDR2 SVGAGI come from the germline V gene. The CDR3 totals 15 residues. With 4 bases removed from V and 8 bases from J, the gap between germline ends came to 18 bases. The CDR3 coding sequence is TGTGCCAGCAGTTCCCAACAGGGAATCGACGACACCATATATTTT. This translates into CASSSQQGIDDTIYF.

The chain has TRBV28 and TRBJ1-2, with 7 bases matching TRBD1. After removal of 4 bases from V and 8 bases from J, the junction contained 22 bases not matched to a gene. The germline V gene has CDR1 MDHEN and CDR2 SYDVKM. The CDR3 runs to 18 residues. The CDR3 region has the DNA TGTGCCAGCAGTTCATCTTCGCTGCAGGGGGTCTTTGTTAACGGCTACACCTTC. Protein product: CASSSSSLQGVFVNGYTF.

This clone was observed once. The rearrangement links TRBV5-3 to TRBJ2-3; D is uncertain. TRBV5-3 is marked as an open reading frame, function uncertain. The CDR3 length is 16 residues. Trimming cost V 0 bases and J 0 bases, with 11 bases left between them. The CDR3 is CARSLAATTSTDTQYF. The CDR3 DNA is TGTGCCAGAAGCTTGGCGGCTACTACTAGCACAGATACGCAGTATTTT.

The V and J genes are TRBV2 and TRBJ1-3; 7 positions agree with TRBD1. The CDR3 spans 14 residues. V trimming: 8 bases; J trimming: 2 bases; junction bases outside the gene matches: 6. The germline V gene encodes CDR1 SNHLY and CDR2 FYNNEI. The chain's CDR3 is CASWDDRAGNTIYF. In DNA, the CDR3 is TGTGCCAGCTGGGACGACAGGGCTGGAAACACCATATATTTT.

The chain employs TRBV5-5 and TRBJ1-1, with 10 nucleotides matching TRBD1. The CDR3 runs to 16 residues. CDR1 and CDR2 (germline): SGHKS, YYEKEE (reference sequence). Trimming at V came to 4 bases and at J to 11 bases, leaving 17 bases not matched to a gene. The CDR3 region has the DNA TGTGCCAGCAGCCCAGCTGGGGACAGGGGATGGTCGCGGGCTTTCTTT. Amino acid sequence: CASSPAGDRGWSRAFF.

The genes are TRBV20-1 and TRBJ2-3, with 12 bases matching TRBD2. The CDR3 totals 15 residues. V dropped 3 bases and J dropped 3; count of bases not matched to a gene: 4. Germline lookup yields CDR1 DFQATT and CDR2 SNEGSKA (reference sequence). The CDR3 nucleotides are TGCAGTGCTAGTCTTACTAGCGGGGGGACAGATACGCAGTATTTT. It specifies CSASLTSGGTDTQYF.

V and J are TRBV11-2 and TRBJ1-1; 7 bases align to TRBD1. The germline CDR1 and CDR2 sequences are SGHAT and FQNNGV. The CDR3 spans 15 residues. V trimming: 3 bases; J trimming: 0 bases; junction bases outside the gene matches: 4. The CDR3 spells CASSFGTAMNTEAFF. The CDR3 bases are TGTGCCAGCAGCTTCGGGACAGCCATGAACACTGAAGCTTTCTTT.